This is a list of T cell receptor beta chains from one sample in a study of shared clonotypes between healthy human individuals. Sequencing used immunoSEQ multiplex PCR; TCRdb keeps in-frame clones, though not all of them. The repertoire consists of 500,000 or so clones, with 95% to 97% occurring once and the leading ten covering 0.05% to 0.07%. Sequencing was performed on naive CD4+ T cells sorted from blood. These receptors were collected from a woman between 25 and 40 years old in good health. The CDR3 runs from the conserved cysteine through the conserved F or W. The D gene is left open where the match is weak. The listing skips clone size in some rows; elsewhere it reads once, few, many or a size class.

12 NA NA TRBJ2-5 TRBV29-1 CSVARNQETQYF TGCAGCGTCGCACGGAACCAAGAGACCCAGTACTTC
13 NA NA TRBJ2-3 TRBV4-1 CASSQVLIDTQYF TGCGCCAGCAGCCAAGTCTTGATAGATACGCAGTATTTT
15 NA NA TRBJ2-5 TRBV10-3 CAISPRVAEQETQYF TGTGCCATCAGTCCCCGGGTAGCGGAACAAGAGACCCAGTACTTC
13 NA NA TRBJ1-3 TRBV10-3 CAISERGGNTIYF TGTGCCATCAGTGAAAGGGGGGGAAACACCATATATTTT
13 NA NA TRBJ1-2 TRBV5-6 CASSFRPDYGYTF TGTGCCAGCAGCTTTCGGCCCGACTATGGCTACACCTTC
14 NA NA TRBJ1-3 TRBV19 CASSPEGRANTIYF TGTGCCAGTAGTCCCGAGGGGAGGGCGAACACCATATATTTT
12 NA TRBD1 TRBJ1-2 TRBV19 CASSGTAYGYTF TGTGCCAGTAGTGGGACAGCCTATGGCTACACCTTC
15 once NA TRBJ2-7 TRBV7-8 CASSLGAADSYEQYF TGTGCCAGCAGCTTAGGGGCTGCCGACTCCTACGAGCAGTACTTC
13 NA NA TRBJ1-1 TRBV5-1 CASSLVGAMPTFF TGCGCCAGCAGCTTGGTGGGGGCCATGCCAACTTTCTTT
15 NA NA TRBJ1-2 TRBV18 CASSPGGSVFEGYTF TGTGCCAGCTCACCAGGGGGCTCCGTTTTCGAGGGCTACACCTTC
17 NA TRBD2 TRBJ2-2 TRBV9 CASSVGAGRTNTGELFF TGTGCCAGCAGCGTGGGAGCGGGACGGACGAACACCGGGGAGCTGTTTTTT
16 once TRBD1 TRBJ2-5 TRBV5-1 CASSSRTGGTQETQYF TGCGCCAGCAGCTCGAGGACAGGCGGAACACAAGAGACCCAGTACTTC
14 NA NA TRBJ1-4 TRBV11-2 CASSLVQGAEKLFF TGTGCCAGCAGCTTAGTACAGGGAGCAGAAAAACTGTTTTTT
14 NA TRBD1 TRBJ2-7 TRBV28 CASSLGTEIYEQYF TGTGCCAGCAGTTTGGGGACAGAGATCTACGAGCAGTACTTC
16 NA TRBD2 TRBJ2-7 TRBV28 CASSLIRGTRKYEQYF TGTGCCAGCAGTTTAATAAGGGGGACTAGAAAATACGAGCAGTACTTC
17 NA NA TRBJ2-7 TRBV10-3 CAISGFGTTYRPYEQYF TGTGCCATCAGTGGTTTCGGGACCACATATCGCCCCTACGAGCAGTACTTC
15 NA NA TRBJ2-7 TRBV6-5 CASSLIRGASYEQYF TGTGCCAGCAGTCTGATCAGGGGGGCATCCTACGAGCAGTACTTC
13 NA TRBD1 TRBJ2-4 TRBV19 CASSETGLNIQYF TGTGCCAGTAGTGAGACAGGGCTAAACATTCAGTACTTC
13 NA NA TRBJ1-1 TRBV10-3 CAISYNSNTEAFF TGTGCCATCAGTTACAATTCGAACACTGAAGCTTTCTTT
11 NA NA TRBJ2-2 TRBV25-1 CASSDGGELFF TGTGCCAGCAGTGATGGGGGGGAGCTGTTTTTT
17 NA NA TRBJ2-5 TRBV4-2 CASSQGAASDSQETQYF TGTGCCAGCAGCCAAGGGGCGGCGTCAGATAGTCAAGAGACCCAGTACTTC
15 NA TRBD2 TRBJ2-5 TRBV5-1 CASSAPGLAGETQYF TGCGCCAGCAGCGCCCCGGGACTAGCAGGAGAGACCCAGTACTTC
16 NA NA TRBJ2-1 TRBV19 CASSVTGPSSYNEQFF TGTGCCAGTAGTGTAACAGGGCCTAGCTCCTACAATGAGCAGTTCTTC
13 NA NA TRBJ1-1 TRBV11-3 CASSLARGTEAFF TGTGCCAGCAGCTTAGCACGGGGGACTGAAGCTTTCTTT
16 NA TRBD2 TRBJ2-1 TRBV7-9 CASSHGLSGRADEQFF TGTGCCAGCAGCCACGGCCTTAGCGGGAGGGCGGATGAGCAGTTCTTC
16 NA NA TRBJ2-2 TRBV4-1 CASSQALGGNTGELFF TGCGCCAGCAGCCAAGCCCTGGGGGGCAATACCGGGGAGCTGTTTTTT
13 NA NA TRBJ2-1 TRBV28 CASSLQGYNEQFF TGTGCCAGCAGCCTACAGGGTTACAATGAGCAGTTCTTC
16 NA NA TRBJ2-1 TRBV27 CASRTPAPTKYNEQFF TGTGCCAGCAGAACCCCGGCCCCGACTAAATACAATGAGCAGTTCTTC
14 NA NA TRBJ2-7 TRBV6-5 CASSYLGGSYEQYF TGTGCCAGCAGTTACTTAGGGGGAAGTTACGAGCAGTACTTC
14 NA TRBD1 TRBJ1-4 TRBV6-1 CASRATGTGGKLFF TGTGCCAGCAGGGCAACGGGGACAGGGGGAAAACTGTTTTTT
15 NA NA TRBJ2-3 TRBV6-6 CASSYSQVWTDTQYF TGTGCCAGCAGTTACTCACAGGTTTGGACAGATACGCAGTATTTT
15 NA TRBD1 TRBJ1-2 TRBV5-1 CASSSSPGQGDGYTF TGCGCCAGCAGCTCGTCTCCGGGACAGGGAGATGGCTACACCTTC
11 few NA TRBJ2-1 TRBV20-1 CSARGYNEQFF TGCAGTGCTAGGGGTTACAATGAGCAGTTCTTC
13 once TRBD2 TRBJ2-1 TRBV10-3 CAISEGLANEQFF TGTGCCATCAGTGAAGGACTAGCCAATGAGCAGTTCTTC
17 NA TRBD2 TRBJ2-1 TRBV10-3 CAISGSSGGSSYNEQFF TGTGCCATCAGTGGCTCTAGCGGGGGGAGCTCCTACAATGAGCAGTTCTTC
16 NA TRBD2 TRBJ2-1 TRBV11-2 CASSPLSGSSYNEQFF TGTGCCAGCAGCCCCCTAAGCGGGAGCTCCTACAATGAGCAGTTCTTC
16 NA NA TRBJ2-7 TRBV27 CASSLANTGDKGEQYF TGTGCCAGCAGTTTGGCGAACACGGGAGATAAAGGCGAGCAGTACTTC
12 NA NA TRBJ2-7 TRBV29-1 CSGGDSAYEQYF TGCAGCGGGGGGGACAGCGCCTACGAGCAGTACTTC
16 NA TRBD2 TRBJ2-7 TRBV5-1 CASSLAPSGSGYEQYF TGCGCCAGCAGCTTGGCCCCTAGCGGGAGTGGCTACGAGCAGTACTTC
14 NA TRBD2 TRBJ2-1 TRBV6-5 CASRGLAGYNEQFF TGTGCCAGCAGGGGACTAGCGGGATACAATGAGCAGTTCTTC
15 NA NA TRBJ2-7 TRBV6-5 CASSPLARSSYEQYF TGTGCCAGCAGCCCCCTGGCACGTAGCTCCTACGAGCAGTACTTC
14 once TRBD1 TRBJ2-7 TRBV7-9 CASSQGWGQDEQYF TGTGCCAGCAGTCAAGGGTGGGGACAGGACGAGCAGTACTTC
14 NA NA TRBJ1-2 TRBV19 CASSIYGTNYGYTF TGTGCCAGTAGTATATACGGGACCAACTATGGCTACACCTTC
15 NA TRBD2 TRBJ2-1 TRBV11-2 CASSLAAGGFNEQFF TGTGCCAGCAGCTTAGCGGCGGGAGGGTTCAATGAGCAGTTCTTC
11 NA NA TRBJ1-1 TRBV20-1 CSARDWGGAFF TGCAGTGCTAGAGATTGGGGGGGAGCTTTCTTT
14 NA NA TRBJ2-5 TRBV5-4 CASSLKDSQETQYF TGTGCCAGCAGCTTGAAGGACAGCCAAGAGACCCAGTACTTC